This T cell receptor beta chain is from a study of T-cell reconstitution after alpha-beta-depleted transplantation in children. Germline CDR1 reads SNHLY; CDR2 reads FYNNEI. The length of the CDR3 is 11 residues. Trimming pared 8 bases from V and 3 bases from J, leaving 8 bases between. Using unique molecular identifiers, the investigators prepared the TCRbeta library. One entry per CDR3 protein results from TCRdb running MiXCR on the PCR reads. The sample carries under 300,000 distinct CDR3 sequences, 9.7% recorded once. The input for sequencing was PBMCs from the stem cell graft donor, taken from the stem cell graft. The chain links TRBV2 to TRBJ2-7; D ambiguous. The sequence came from a human donor who donated a stem cell graft to a child with SCID. The CDR3 here is CASEEDYEQYF. CDR3 bases: TGTGCCAGCGAGGAAGACTACGAGCAGTACTTC.